The text below deals with one T cell receptor (beta chain). Its antigen is as yet unknown. Semi-nested PCR with Nested Universal Primer A followed constant-region reverse priming of full-length variable regions. TCRdb redid the calling of the 5' RACE reads with MiXCR, one entry per CDR3 protein. The repertoire holds 9,000 to 9,500 distinct CDR3 sequences, with more than 40% as singletons. Study-wide results and caveats: Larger-cohort validation covered only one TCR beta V-J rearrangement. The TCR gene usage of tumor memory CD4+ T cells clustered together with blood and lymph node memory CD4+ cells and with lymph node naive CD4+ cells. Tumor Tregs overlapped most with tumor, then blood, naive CD4+ cells.

Tregs were sorted as CD4+CD25+CD127-/low cells. V shed 6 bases and J 4 bases; nucleotides not matched to a gene: 11. The CDR3 totals 15 residues. Germline CDR1 reads MNHEY; CDR2 reads SVGAGI. The clonotype comes from a female donor with breast cancer. The V call is TRBV6-5, the J call TRBJ1-1; 7 nucleotides align to TRBD1. Material: Tregs sorted from a lymph node. The chain's CDR3 is CASSPQTGWVTEAFF. As DNA, the CDR3 is TGTGCCAGCAGCCCACAGACAGGGTGGGTCACTGAAGCTTTCTTT.